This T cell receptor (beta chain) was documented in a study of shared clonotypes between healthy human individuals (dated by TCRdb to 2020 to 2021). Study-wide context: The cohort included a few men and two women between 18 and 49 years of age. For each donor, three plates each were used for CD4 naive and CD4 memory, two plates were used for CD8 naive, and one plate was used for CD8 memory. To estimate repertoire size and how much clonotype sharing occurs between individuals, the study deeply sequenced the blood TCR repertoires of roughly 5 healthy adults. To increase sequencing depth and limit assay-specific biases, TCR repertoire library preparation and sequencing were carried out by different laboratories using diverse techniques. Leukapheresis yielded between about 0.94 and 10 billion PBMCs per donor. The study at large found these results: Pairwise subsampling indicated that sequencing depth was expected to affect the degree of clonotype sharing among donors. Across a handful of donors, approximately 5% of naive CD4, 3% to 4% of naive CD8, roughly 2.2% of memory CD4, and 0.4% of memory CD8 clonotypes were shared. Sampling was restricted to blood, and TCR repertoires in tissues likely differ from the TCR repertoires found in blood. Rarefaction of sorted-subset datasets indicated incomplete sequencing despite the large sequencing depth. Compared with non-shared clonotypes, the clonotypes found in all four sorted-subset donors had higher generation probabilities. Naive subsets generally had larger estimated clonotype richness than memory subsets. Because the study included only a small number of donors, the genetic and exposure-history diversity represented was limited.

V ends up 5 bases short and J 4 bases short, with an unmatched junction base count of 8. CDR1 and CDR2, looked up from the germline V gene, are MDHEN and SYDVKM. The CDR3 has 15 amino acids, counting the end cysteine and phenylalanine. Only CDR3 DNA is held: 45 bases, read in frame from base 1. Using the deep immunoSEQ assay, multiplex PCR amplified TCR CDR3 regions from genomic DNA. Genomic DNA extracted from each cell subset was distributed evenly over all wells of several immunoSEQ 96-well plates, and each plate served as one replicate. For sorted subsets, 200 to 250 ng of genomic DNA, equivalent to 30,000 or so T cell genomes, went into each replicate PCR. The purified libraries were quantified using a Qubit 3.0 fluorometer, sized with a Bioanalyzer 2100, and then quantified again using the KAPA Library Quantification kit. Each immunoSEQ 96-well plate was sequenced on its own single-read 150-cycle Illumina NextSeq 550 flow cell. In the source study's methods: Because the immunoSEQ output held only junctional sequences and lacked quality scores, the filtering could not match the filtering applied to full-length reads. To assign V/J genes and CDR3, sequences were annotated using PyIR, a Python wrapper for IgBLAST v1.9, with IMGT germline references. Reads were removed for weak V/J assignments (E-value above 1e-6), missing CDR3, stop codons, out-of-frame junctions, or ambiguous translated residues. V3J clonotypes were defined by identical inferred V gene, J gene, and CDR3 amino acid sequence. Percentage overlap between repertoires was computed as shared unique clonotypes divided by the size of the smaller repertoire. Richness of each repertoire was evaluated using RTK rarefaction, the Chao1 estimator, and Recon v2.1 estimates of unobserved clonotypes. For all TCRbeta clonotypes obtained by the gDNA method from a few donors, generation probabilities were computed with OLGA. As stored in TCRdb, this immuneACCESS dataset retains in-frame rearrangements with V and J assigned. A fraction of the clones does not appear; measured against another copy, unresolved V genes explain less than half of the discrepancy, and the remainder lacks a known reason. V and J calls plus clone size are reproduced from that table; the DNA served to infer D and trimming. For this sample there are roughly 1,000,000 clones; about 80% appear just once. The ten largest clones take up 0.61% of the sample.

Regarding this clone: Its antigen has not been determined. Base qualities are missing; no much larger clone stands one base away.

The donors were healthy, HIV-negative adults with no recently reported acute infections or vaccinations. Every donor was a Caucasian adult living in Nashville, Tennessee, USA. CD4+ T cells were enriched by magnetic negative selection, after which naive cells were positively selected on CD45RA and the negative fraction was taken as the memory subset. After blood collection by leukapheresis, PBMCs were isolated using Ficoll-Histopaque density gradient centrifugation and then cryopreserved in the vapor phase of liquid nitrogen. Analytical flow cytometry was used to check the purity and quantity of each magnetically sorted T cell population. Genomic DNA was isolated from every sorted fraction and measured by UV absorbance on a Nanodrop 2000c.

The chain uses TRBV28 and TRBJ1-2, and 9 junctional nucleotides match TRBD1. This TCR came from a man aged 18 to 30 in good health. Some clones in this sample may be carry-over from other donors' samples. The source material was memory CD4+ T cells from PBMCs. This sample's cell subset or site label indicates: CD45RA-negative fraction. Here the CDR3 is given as CASSIPGQGVYGYTF. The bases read TGTGCCAGCAGTATTCCGGGACAGGGCGTCTATGGCTACACCTTC.